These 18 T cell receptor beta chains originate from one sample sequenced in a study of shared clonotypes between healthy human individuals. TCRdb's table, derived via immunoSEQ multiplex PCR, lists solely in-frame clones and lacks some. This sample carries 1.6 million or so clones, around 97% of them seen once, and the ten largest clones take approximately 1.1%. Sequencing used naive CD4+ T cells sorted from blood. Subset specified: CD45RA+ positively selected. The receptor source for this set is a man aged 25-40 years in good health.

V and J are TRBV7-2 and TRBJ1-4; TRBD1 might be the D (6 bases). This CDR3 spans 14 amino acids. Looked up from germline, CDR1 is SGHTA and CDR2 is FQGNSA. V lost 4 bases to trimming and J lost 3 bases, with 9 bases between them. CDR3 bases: TGTGCCAGCAGCTCGGGACATGCTAATGAAAAACTGTTTTTT. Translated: CASSSGHANEKLFF.

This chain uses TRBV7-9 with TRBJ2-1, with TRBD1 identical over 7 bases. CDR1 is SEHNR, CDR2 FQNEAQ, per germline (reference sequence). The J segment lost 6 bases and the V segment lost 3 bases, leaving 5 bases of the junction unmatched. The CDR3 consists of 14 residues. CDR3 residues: CASSFTGAVNEQFF. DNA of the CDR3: TGTGCCAGCAGCTTCACAGGGGCGGTCAATGAGCAGTTCTTC.

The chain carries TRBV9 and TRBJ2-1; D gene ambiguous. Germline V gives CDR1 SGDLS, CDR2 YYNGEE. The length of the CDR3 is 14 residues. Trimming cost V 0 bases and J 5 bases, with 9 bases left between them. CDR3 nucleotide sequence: TGTGCCAGCAGCGTAGGGTCCTATGACAATGAGCAGTTCTTC. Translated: CASSVGSYDNEQFF. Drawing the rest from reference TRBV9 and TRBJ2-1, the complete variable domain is DSGVTQTPKHLITATGQRVTLRCSPRSGDLSVYWYQQSLDQGLQFLIQYYNGEERAKGNILERFSAQQFPDLHSELNLSSLELGDSALYFCASSVGSYDNEQFFGPGTRLTVL.

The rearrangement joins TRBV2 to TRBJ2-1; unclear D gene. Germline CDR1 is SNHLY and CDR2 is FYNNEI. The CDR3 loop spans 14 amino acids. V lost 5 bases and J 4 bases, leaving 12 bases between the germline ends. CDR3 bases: TGTGCCAGCAGTCCCCTTGCCCGATACAATGAGCAGTTCTTC. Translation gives CASSPLARYNEQFF.

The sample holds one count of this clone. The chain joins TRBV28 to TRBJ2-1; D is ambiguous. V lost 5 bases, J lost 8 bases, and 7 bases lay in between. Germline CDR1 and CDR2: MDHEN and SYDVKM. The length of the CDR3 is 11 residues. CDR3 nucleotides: TGTGCCAGCAGTCGGATACATGAGCAGTTCTTC. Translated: CASSRIHEQFF.

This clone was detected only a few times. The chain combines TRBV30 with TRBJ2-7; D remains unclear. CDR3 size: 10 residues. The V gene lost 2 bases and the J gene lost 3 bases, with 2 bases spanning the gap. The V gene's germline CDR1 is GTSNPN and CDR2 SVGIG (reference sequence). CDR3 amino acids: CAWSNYEQYF. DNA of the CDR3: TGTGCCTGGAGTAACTACGAGCAGTACTTC.

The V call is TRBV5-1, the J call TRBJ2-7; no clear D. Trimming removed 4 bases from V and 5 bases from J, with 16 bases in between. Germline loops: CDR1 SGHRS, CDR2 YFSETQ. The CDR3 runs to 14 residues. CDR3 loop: CASSPFSSVNEQYF. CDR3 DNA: TGCGCCAGCAGCCCCTTTAGTAGTGTCAACGAGCAGTACTTC.

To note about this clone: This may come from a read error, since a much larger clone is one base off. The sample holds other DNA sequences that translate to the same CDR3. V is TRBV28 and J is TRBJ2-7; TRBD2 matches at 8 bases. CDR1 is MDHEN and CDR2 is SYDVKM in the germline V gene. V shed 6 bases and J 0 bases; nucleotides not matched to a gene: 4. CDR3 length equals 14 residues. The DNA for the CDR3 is TGTGCCAGCAGCCTAGGGACTAGCTCCTACGAGCAGTACTTC. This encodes CASSLGTSSYEQYF.

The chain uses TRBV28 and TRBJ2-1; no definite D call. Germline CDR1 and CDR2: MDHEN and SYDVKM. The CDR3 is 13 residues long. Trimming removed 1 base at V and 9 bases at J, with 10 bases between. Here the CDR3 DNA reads TGTGCCAGCAGTTTATCCGTCTCCGGTGAGCAGTTCTTC. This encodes CASSLSVSGEQFF.

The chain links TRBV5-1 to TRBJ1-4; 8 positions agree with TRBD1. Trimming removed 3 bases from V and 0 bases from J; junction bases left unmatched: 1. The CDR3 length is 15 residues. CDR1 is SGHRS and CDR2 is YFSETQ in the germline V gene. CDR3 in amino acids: CASSWDRTTNEKLFF. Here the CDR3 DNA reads TGCGCCAGCAGCTGGGACAGGACAACTAATGAAAAACTGTTTTTT.

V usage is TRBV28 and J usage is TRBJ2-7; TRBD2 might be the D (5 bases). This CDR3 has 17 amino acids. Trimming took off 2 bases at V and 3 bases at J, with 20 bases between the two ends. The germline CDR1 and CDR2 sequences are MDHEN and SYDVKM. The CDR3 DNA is TGTGCCAGCAGTTTAATAGGACTTCCAAGGAGAGGCTACGAGCAGTACTTC. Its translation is CASSLIGLPRRGYEQYF.

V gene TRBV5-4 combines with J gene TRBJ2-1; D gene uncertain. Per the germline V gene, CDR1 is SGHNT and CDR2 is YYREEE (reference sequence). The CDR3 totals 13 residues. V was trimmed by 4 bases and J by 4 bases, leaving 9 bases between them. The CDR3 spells CASSPHSYNEQFF. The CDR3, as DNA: TGTGCCAGCAGCCCCCACAGTTACAATGAGCAGTTCTTC.

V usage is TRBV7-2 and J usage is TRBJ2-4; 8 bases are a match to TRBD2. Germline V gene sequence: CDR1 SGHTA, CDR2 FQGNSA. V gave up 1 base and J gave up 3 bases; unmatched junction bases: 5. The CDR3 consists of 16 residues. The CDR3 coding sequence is TGTGCCAGCAGCTTAGATGCGGGAGGTCTCAAAAACATTCAGTACTTC. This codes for CASSLDAGGLKNIQYF.

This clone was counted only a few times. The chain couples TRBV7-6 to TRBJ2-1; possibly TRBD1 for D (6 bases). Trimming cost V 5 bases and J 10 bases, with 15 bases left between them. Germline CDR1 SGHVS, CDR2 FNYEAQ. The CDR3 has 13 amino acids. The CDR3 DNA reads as TGTGCCAGCAGCCCTCGGACAGAAGGAGAGCAGTTCTTC. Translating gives CASSPRTEGEQFF.

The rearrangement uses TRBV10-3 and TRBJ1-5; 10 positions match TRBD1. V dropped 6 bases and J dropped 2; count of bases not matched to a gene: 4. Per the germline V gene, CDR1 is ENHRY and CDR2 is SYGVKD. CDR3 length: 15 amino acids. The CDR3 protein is CAIRAGTGGNQPQHF. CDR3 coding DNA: TGTGCCATCAGGGCCGGGACAGGGGGCAATCAGCCCCAGCATTTT.

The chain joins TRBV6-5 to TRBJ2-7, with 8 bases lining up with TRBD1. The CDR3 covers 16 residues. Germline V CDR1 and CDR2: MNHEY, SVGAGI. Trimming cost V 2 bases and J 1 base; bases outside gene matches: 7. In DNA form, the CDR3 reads TGTGCCAGCAGTTACATGTCTTGGACAGGGTCCTACGAGCAGTACTTC. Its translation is CASSYMSWTGSYEQYF.

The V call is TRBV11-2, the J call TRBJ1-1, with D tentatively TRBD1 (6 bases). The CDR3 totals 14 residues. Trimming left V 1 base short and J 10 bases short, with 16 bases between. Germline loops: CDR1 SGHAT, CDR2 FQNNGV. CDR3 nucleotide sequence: TGTGCCAGCAGCTTAGCCGTCCAGGGGTTAACAGCTTTCTTT. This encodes CASSLAVQGLTAFF.

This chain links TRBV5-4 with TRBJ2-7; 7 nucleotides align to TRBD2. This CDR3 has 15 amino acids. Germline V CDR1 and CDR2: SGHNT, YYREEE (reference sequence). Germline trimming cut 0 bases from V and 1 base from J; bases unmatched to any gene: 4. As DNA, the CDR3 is TGTGCCAGCAGCTTGGGGGGGACTATTTCCTACGAGCAGTACTTC. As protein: CASSLGGTISYEQYF. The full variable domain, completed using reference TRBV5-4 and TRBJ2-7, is ETGVTQSPTHLIKTRGQQVTLRCSSQSGHNTVSWYQQALGQGPQFIFQYYREEENGRGNFPPRFSGLQFPNYSSELNVNALELDDSALYLCASSLGGTISYEQYFGPGTRLTVT.